These 4 T cell receptor beta chains came from one sample sequenced in a study of cytomegalovirus exposure and HLA in healthy donors. The PCR employed 60 Vbeta primers together with 13 Jbeta primers. Some clones are missing from TCRdb's copy, which holds only in-frame ones; the method was immunoSEQ multiplex PCR. The sample carries about 110,000 clones, about 80% recorded once. Material: PBMCs. The receptors originated from a woman in her thirties in good health and CMV-seropositive.

V is TRBV10-3 and J is TRBJ1-4; a weak D match, TRBD1 (6 bases). This CDR3 contains 14 residues. V was trimmed by 2 bases and J by 2 bases, leaving 6 bases between them. CDR1 is ENHRY and CDR2 is SYGVKD in the germline V gene. The CDR3 reads CAISEGQTNEKLFF. The DNA of the CDR3 is TGTGCCATCAGTGAGGGACAGACTAATGAAAAACTGTTTTTT.

The V call is TRBV11-2, the J call TRBJ1-6; D gene uncertain. The CDR3 covers 15 residues. Germline loops: CDR1 SGHAT, CDR2 FQNNGV. V was shortened by 6 bases and J by 7 bases, with 16 bases between the two germline ends. The CDR3 nucleotides read TGTGCCAGCAGAGAGGCAACAACTGGGAATTCACCCCTCCACTTT. Translated, it gives CASREATTGNSPLHF.

The V gene is TRBV4-2, the J gene TRBJ2-1, with 8 bases aligning to TRBD2. V trimming: 0 bases; J trimming: 6 bases; junction bases outside the gene matches: 7. The germline CDR1 and CDR2 sequences are LGHNA and YNFKEQ. The CDR3 extends over 16 amino acids. The CDR3 loop is CASSQDNGGAGNEQFF. The CDR3 region has the DNA TGTGCCAGCAGCCAAGATAACGGGGGGGCCGGCAATGAGCAGTTCTTC.

With respect to this clone: The junction differs from germline at one of its ends, possibly a read error. Within the sample, other DNA sequences also encode this same CDR3. The chain recombines TRBV5-1 with TRBJ1-1; maybe TRBD1 (6 bases). The CDR3 sequence is 15 residues long. Germline V gene lookup returns CDR1 SGHRS and CDR2 YFSETQ. The CDR3 is CASSLDRVGNTEAFF. Written as DNA, the CDR3 is TGCGCCAGCAGCTTGGACAGGGTTGGGAACACTGAGGCTTTCTTT.